The 20 T cell receptor beta chains below all came from one sample that was sequenced in a study of cytomegalovirus exposure and HLA in healthy donors. The primer mix had 60 Vbeta and 13 Jbeta primers. The method was immunoSEQ multiplex PCR; TCRdb's version includes in-frame clones alone and lacks a portion of them. Of tens of thousands of clones listed, 65% to 85% are singletons. The sequencing input was PBMCs. The receptors were gathered from a woman aged 40 to 55 in good health and CMV-seropositive.

The V and J genes are TRBV5-6 and TRBJ2-5; unclear D gene. The ends were cut back, 2 bases at V and 5 bases at J, with 4 bases in the middle. The CDR3 spans 11 residues. The germline CDR1 and CDR2 sequences are SGHDT and YYEEEE. CDR3 in amino acids: CASSFGETQYF. The CDR3, as DNA: TGTGCCAGCAGCTTCGGGGAGACCCAGTACTTC. The full variable domain, with the rest looked up from reference TRBV5-6 and TRBJ2-5, is DAGVTQSPTHLIKTRGQQVTLRCSPKSGHDTVSWYQQALGQGPQFIFQYYEEEERQRGNFPDRFSGHQFPNYSSELNVNALLLGDSALYLCASSFGETQYFGPGTRLLVL.

This clone was picked up a small number of times. The chain combines TRBV30 with TRBJ1-2, with 9 bases fitting TRBD1. Looked up from germline, CDR1 is GTSNPN and CDR2 is SVGIG (reference sequence). This CDR3 has 16 residues. The V segment lost 3 bases and the J segment 3 bases; nucleotides outside the gene matches: 11. CDR3 bases: TGTGCCTGGAGGCCACCGGGACAGGGTTTCGACTATGGCTACACCTTC. It is translated as CAWRPPGQGFDYGYTF.

The rearrangement joins TRBV27 to TRBJ1-6; tentative D call: TRBD1 (5 bases). Germline V gene data show CDR1 as MNHEY and CDR2 as SMNVEV (reference sequence). This CDR3 region has 16 residues. The V end was cut by 6 bases, the J end by 3 bases, with 15 bases between. The CDR3 nucleotides read TGTGCCAGCAGCCTTACCGACAGACTCTATAATTCACCCCTCCACTTT. Translated: CASSLTDRLYNSPLHF.

The sample holds one count of this clone. The chain recombines TRBV25-1 with TRBJ2-7, with 7 bases aligning to TRBD1. This CDR3 comprises 11 residues. V shed 6 bases and J 6 bases; nucleotides not matched to a gene: 2. CDR1 and CDR2 (germline): MGHDK, SYGVNS. The CDR3 loop is CASRTGIEQYF. CDR3 bases: TGTGCCAGCAGGACAGGGATCGAGCAGTACTTC.

The chain carries TRBV4-3 and TRBJ1-2; a weak D match, TRBD1 (6 bases). The CDR3 is made up of 15 amino acids. The ends were cut back, 0 bases at V and 7 bases at J, with 15 bases in the middle. Germline CDR1 is LGHNA and CDR2 is YSLEER. The DNA of the CDR3 is TGCGCCAGCAGCCAAGATGGGCAGGGGAGAAGTGGCTACACCTTC. Translation gives CASSQDGQGRSGYTF.

This chain joins TRBV4-3 and TRBJ2-1; 9 bases are shared with TRBD2. CDR1 and CDR2 from the germline V gene are LGHNA and YSLEER. Trimming removed 3 bases from V and 2 bases from J; junction bases left unmatched: 5. The CDR3 loop spans 16 amino acids. For the CDR3, the DNA is TGCGCCAGCAGCCAGTCAGCGGGGGGAACCTACAATGAGCAGTTCTTC. Its protein product is CASSQSAGGTYNEQFF.

The CDR3 DNA reads as TGTGCCAGCAGTGAAGCAATAGGGGGCATGGATGAGCAGTTCTTC. It codes for CASSEAIGGMDEQFF. The chain recombines TRBV2 with TRBJ2-1; 7 bases line up with TRBD1. After removal of 0 bases from V and 8 bases from J, the junction contained 7 bases not matched to a gene. The CDR3 loop spans 15 amino acids. Germline loops: CDR1 SNHLY, CDR2 FYNNEI.

The chain uses TRBV28 and TRBJ2-7, with D tentatively TRBD2 (7 bases). Germline V gene lookup returns CDR1 MDHEN and CDR2 SYDVKM. V shed 2 bases and J shed 7 bases, with 12 bases lying between them. The CDR3 runs to 13 residues. DNA of the CDR3: TGTGCCAGCAGTTTAGGGGGGGCGCGTGAGCAGTACTTC. Its protein is CASSLGGAREQYF.

The rearrangement links TRBV7-2 to TRBJ2-7; perhaps TRBD2 as D (6 bases). Per germline, CDR1 SGHTA and CDR2 FQGNSA. The V end was cut by 6 bases, the J end by 2 bases, with 17 bases between. This CDR3 contains 15 residues. This CDR3 is CASSTRSGPTYEQYF. The CDR3 DNA reads as TGTGCCAGCAGTACGCGGAGCGGGCCAACCTACGAGCAGTACTTC.

J is TRBJ1-3 and V is TRBV6-6, with D uncertain. Germline CDR1 is MNHNY and CDR2 is SVGAGI (reference sequence). This CDR3 has 13 residues. The ends were cut back, 6 bases at V and 0 bases at J, with 6 bases in the middle. CDR3 loop: CASRRGSGNTIYF. CDR3 nucleotide sequence: TGTGCCAGCAGACGGGGCTCTGGAAACACCATATATTTT.

V gene TRBV5-4 combines with J gene TRBJ2-3; D is undetermined. Trimming removed 3 bases at V and 2 bases at J, with 7 bases between. Per germline, CDR1 SGHNT and CDR2 YYREEE (reference sequence). The CDR3 length is 13 residues. CDR3 in DNA: TGTGCCAGCAGCTCATACACCACAGATACGCAGTATTTT. Protein: CASSSYTTDTQYF.

This sequence joins TRBV27 and TRBJ1-5, with D hard to call. The germline CDR1 and CDR2 sequences are MNHEY and SMNVEV (reference sequence). The CDR3 contains 14 residues. Trimming removed 3 bases at V and 1 base at J, with 7 bases between. The CDR3 nucleotides read TGTGCCAGCAGTTTCCGGGAAAGCAATCAGCCCCAGCATTTT. This translates into CASSFRESNQPQHF.

The V and J genes are TRBV30 and TRBJ2-1; TRBD2 might be the D (5 bases). This CDR3 is built from 13 residues. Trimming cost V 3 bases and J 4 bases, with 10 bases left between them. Germline assignment: CDR1 GTSNPN and CDR2 SVGIG (reference sequence). The CDR3 protein is CAWRDEGYNEQFF. CDR3 nucleotides: TGTGCCTGGAGAGACGAGGGATACAATGAGCAGTTCTTC.

The chain recombines TRBV7-2 with TRBJ1-1; TRBD1 agrees at 9 bases. This CDR3 comprises 15 residues. With V trimmed by 2 bases and J by 7 bases, 8 bases remained unmatched. Germline V gives CDR1 SGHTA, CDR2 FQGNSA. CDR3 loop: CASSLNTGGLGEAFF. The CDR3 DNA follows: TGTGCCAGCAGCTTAAACACAGGGGGCCTTGGTGAAGCTTTCTTT.

J is TRBJ2-3 and V is TRBV16; 7 positions agree with TRBD1. The CDR3 is 14 residues long. Germline loops: CDR1 KGHSY, CDR2 FQNENV. V lost 4 bases and J lost 2; bases outside the gene matches: 3. CDR3 sequence reads: CASSRQGVTDTQYF. The DNA of the CDR3 is TGTGCCAGCAGCCGACAGGGCGTCACAGATACGCAGTATTTT.

The chain is built from TRBV7-3 and TRBJ1-2; 7 bases are a match to TRBD1. Trimming removed 4 bases from V and 7 bases from J; junction bases left unmatched: 6. The CDR3 is 13 residues long. The germline V gene encodes CDR1 SGHTA and CDR2 FQGTGA. CDR3 loop: CASSWTGGGGYTF. The CDR3 coding sequence is TGTGCCAGCAGCTGGACAGGAGGGGGTGGCTACACCTTC.

This chain connects TRBV6-5 to TRBJ2-1; tentative D call: TRBD1 (5 bases). Germline-derived CDR1 and CDR2 are MNHEY and SVGAGI. V lost 0 bases to trimming and J lost 2 bases, with 11 bases between them. The CDR3 runs to 16 residues. In nucleotides, the CDR3 is TGTGCCAGCAGTTACTCTGGTGCAGGGCCCTACAATGAGCAGTTCTTC. Translating it yields CASSYSGAGPYNEQFF.

Remarks on this clone: A junction end diverges from the germline sequence, so it may reflect a read error. Other nucleotide sequences from this sample produce the same CDR3. The V call is TRBV5-6, the J call TRBJ1-1; TRBD1 matches at 11 bases. The length of the CDR3 is 16 residues. The V gene's germline CDR1 is SGHDT and CDR2 YYEEEE. CDR3 DNA sequence: TGTGGCAGGAGCTTGTTCGGGACAGGGGGTCACACTGAAGCTTTTTTT. Amino acids: CGRSLFGTGGHTEAFF.

The CDR3 DNA sequence: TGTGCCAGCAGCCCGATCGGGACTAGCGGAAACAATGAGCAGTTCTTC. It translates to CASSPIGTSGNNEQFF. This chain links TRBV7-9 with TRBJ2-1, with 11 nucleotides matching TRBD2. The CDR3 is 16 residues long. Trimming removed 5 bases from V and 5 bases from J; junction bases left unmatched: 8. In germline, CDR1 is SEHNR, CDR2 FQNEAQ (reference sequence).

The chain employs TRBV4-1 and TRBJ1-5; 8 nucleotides line up with TRBD1. Germline V gene lookup returns CDR1 MGHRA and CDR2 YSYEKL. CDR3 size: 16 residues. Unmatched junction bases numbered 8, after V lost 0 bases and J lost 7 bases. CDR3 nucleotide sequence: TGCGCCAGCAGCCAAGATGGGCGGACAGGGTACCAGCCCCAGCATTTT. The encoded protein is CASSQDGRTGYQPQHF.